Listed below are T cell receptor beta chains from one sample, sequenced in a study of T cell repertoires in cytomegalovirus infection. One entry per CDR3 protein, called by TCRdb with MiXCR from the reads. The sample contains tens of thousands of distinct CDR3 sequences, about 3.8% of which appear only once. Sequenced material: PBMCs. The receptors come from a human donor in good health (CMV status not recorded). Some clones in this sample may be carry-over from other donors' samples. The CDR3 runs from the conserved cysteine through the conserved F or W. D genes are given only for firm matches. Clone size, where shown, is once, few, many, or a class for clones that have expanded.

cdr3_length: 19
j_call: TRBJ2-7
clone_size: many
d_call: .
v_call: TRBV7-8
cdr3_nt: TGTGCCAGCAGCTTAGGTTTAGCCGGGACCTTAGAGACAACCTACGAGCAGTACTTC
cdr3_aa: CASSLGLAGTLETTYEQYF

cdr3_length: 14
j_call: TRBJ2-7
clone_size: many
d_call: TRBD1
v_call: TRBV6-5
cdr3_nt: TGTGCCAGCAGAGACAGGGGGCCTACGTACGAGCAGTACTTC
cdr3_aa: CASRDRGPTYEQYF

cdr3_length: 13
j_call: TRBJ1-2
clone_size: many
d_call: .
v_call: TRBV2
cdr3_nt: TGTGCCAGCAGTGGGACAGTTAACTATGGCTACACCTTC
cdr3_aa: CASSGTVNYGYTF

cdr3_length: 16
j_call: TRBJ2-5
clone_size: many
d_call: .
v_call: TRBV18
cdr3_nt: TGTGCCAGCTCACCACCGTCTCCTAACCGTGGGGAGACCCAGTACTTC
cdr3_aa: CASSPPSPNRGETQYF

cdr3_length: 13
j_call: TRBJ1-5
clone_size: many
d_call: .
v_call: TRBV6-2/TRBV6-3
cdr3_nt: TGTGCCAGCAGTTACGCGGAGGGTCAGCCCCAGCATTTT
cdr3_aa: CASSYAEGQPQHF

cdr3_length: 16
j_call: TRBJ2-7
clone_size: many
d_call: .
v_call: TRBV7-2
cdr3_nt: TGTGCCAGCAGCTTAGGGGCCCAGAGGGTGGGGGTCGAGCAGTACTTC
cdr3_aa: CASSLGAQRVGVEQYF

cdr3_length: 15
j_call: TRBJ1-1
clone_size: many
d_call: TRBD1
v_call: TRBV12-3/TRBV12-4
cdr3_nt: TGTGCCAGCAGTTCCGTGGACAGGGCAAACACTGAAGCTTTCTTT
cdr3_aa: CASSSVDRANTEAFF

cdr3_length: 14
j_call: TRBJ1-1
clone_size: many
d_call: .
v_call: TRBV20-1
cdr3_nt: TGCAGTGCTAGAAAAGAGGGGTCAAACACTGAAGCTTTCTTT
cdr3_aa: CSARKEGSNTEAFF

cdr3_length: 12
j_call: TRBJ1-1
clone_size: many
d_call: .
v_call: TRBV20-1
cdr3_nt: TGCAGTGCTAGAGACATTGGGGCTGAAGCTTTCTTT
cdr3_aa: CSARDIGAEAFF

cdr3_length: 13
j_call: TRBJ1-4
clone_size: many
d_call: .
v_call: TRBV6-1
cdr3_nt: TGTGCCAGCAGTATGCAGGGTGCTGAAAAACTGTTTTTT
cdr3_aa: CASSMQGAEKLFF

cdr3_length: 14
j_call: TRBJ2-7
clone_size: many
d_call: TRBD1
v_call: TRBV7-3
cdr3_nt: TGTGCCAGCAGCATTGGACAGGGGCCCTACGAGCAGTACTTC
cdr3_aa: CASSIGQGPYEQYF

cdr3_length: 18
j_call: TRBJ2-4
clone_size: many
d_call: TRBD2
v_call: TRBV10-3
cdr3_nt: TGTGCCATCAGTGAGCCTCGATATAGCGGGAGAGCCAAAAACATTCAGTACTTC
cdr3_aa: CAISEPRYSGRAKNIQYF

cdr3_length: 16
j_call: TRBJ1-2
clone_size: many
d_call: .
v_call: TRBV25-1
cdr3_nt: TGTGCCAGCAGTGAATATCCGGGGGGAGATCACTATGGCTACACCTTC
cdr3_aa: CASSEYPGGDHYGYTF

cdr3_length: 13
j_call: TRBJ1-2
clone_size: many
d_call: TRBD1
v_call: TRBV28
cdr3_nt: TGTGCCAGCAAGATGGGACAGGAATATGGCTACACCTTC
cdr3_aa: CASKMGQEYGYTF

cdr3_length: 15
j_call: TRBJ1-1
clone_size: many
d_call: .
v_call: TRBV27
cdr3_nt: TGTGCCAGCAGCCCTGGTGGGGGGGTGAACACTGAAGCTTTCTTT
cdr3_aa: CASSPGGGVNTEAFF

cdr3_length: 16
j_call: TRBJ2-7
clone_size: many
d_call: TRBD1
v_call: TRBV6-1
cdr3_nt: TGTGCCAGCAGTGAAGGAAGGGGGACAGGGTTCTACGAGCAGTACTTC
cdr3_aa: CASSEGRGTGFYEQYF

cdr3_length: 15
j_call: TRBJ2-7
clone_size: many
d_call: .
v_call: TRBV7-6
cdr3_nt: TGTGCCAGCACCCGCTGGTTGGACAGTACCTACGAGCAGTACTTC
cdr3_aa: CASTRWLDSTYEQYF

cdr3_length: 16
j_call: TRBJ2-7
clone_size: many
d_call: .
v_call: TRBV7-2
cdr3_nt: TGTGCCAGCAGCTTAGGGAGACCGCAAAGTTCCTACGAGCAGTACTTC
cdr3_aa: CASSLGRPQSSYEQYF

cdr3_length: 14
j_call: TRBJ1-1
clone_size: many
d_call: TRBD1
v_call: TRBV11-2
cdr3_nt: TGTGCCAGCAGCATATTTAACAGGGGGACTGAAGCTTTCTTT
cdr3_aa: CASSIFNRGTEAFF

cdr3_length: 15
j_call: TRBJ1-1
clone_size: many
d_call: TRBD1
v_call: TRBV6-5
cdr3_nt: TGTGCCAGCAGTTATTCAGCACAGGGGGACACTGAAGCTTTCTTT
cdr3_aa: CASSYSAQGDTEAFF

cdr3_length: 15
j_call: TRBJ2-7
clone_size: many
d_call: TRBD1
v_call: TRBV19
cdr3_nt: TGTGCCAGTAGTCCCCGGACAGGGGAACCTTACGAGCAGTACTTC
cdr3_aa: CASSPRTGEPYEQYF

cdr3_length: 13
j_call: TRBJ2-7
clone_size: .
d_call: .
v_call: TRBV19
cdr3_nt: TGTGCCAGTAGTATGCTGGGACGGCACGAGCAGTACTTC
cdr3_aa: CASSMLGRHEQYF

cdr3_length: 13
j_call: TRBJ1-3
clone_size: many
d_call: .
v_call: TRBV12-3/TRBV12-4
cdr3_nt: TGTGCCAGCAACAACAGAACTGGAAACACCATATATTTT
cdr3_aa: CASNNRTGNTIYF

cdr3_length: 13
j_call: TRBJ1-2
clone_size: few
d_call: .
v_call: TRBV12-3/TRBV12-4
cdr3_nt: TGTGCCAGCAGTTTATCTGGCAGCTATGGCTACACCTTC
cdr3_aa: CASSLSGSYGYTF

cdr3_length: 16
j_call: TRBJ2-7
clone_size: many
d_call: TRBD1
v_call: TRBV20-1
cdr3_nt: TGCAGTGCACCGCTGGAACTACAGGGGCCCCCCTACGAGCAGTACTTC
cdr3_aa: CSAPLELQGPPYEQYF

cdr3_length: 15
j_call: TRBJ2-4
clone_size: many
d_call: .
v_call: TRBV14
cdr3_nt: TGTGCCAGCAGCCAAGAGGGGGGCCCCAAAAACATTCAGTACTTC
cdr3_aa: CASSQEGGPKNIQYF

cdr3_length: 18
j_call: TRBJ2-1
clone_size: many
d_call: .
v_call: TRBV14
cdr3_nt: TGTGCCAGCAGCCAAGGTTTGGGATGGGGGGCCAGCGGCAATGAGCAGTTCTTC
cdr3_aa: CASSQGLGWGASGNEQFF

cdr3_length: 15
j_call: TRBJ2-1
clone_size: many
d_call: TRBD2
v_call: TRBV6-2/TRBV6-3
cdr3_nt: TGTGCCAGCAGCCCTCCGACTAGCGGGTACAATGAGCAGTTCTTC
cdr3_aa: CASSPPTSGYNEQFF

cdr3_length: 16
j_call: TRBJ1-1
clone_size: many
d_call: .
v_call: TRBV10-3
cdr3_nt: TGTGCCATCAGTGAGATTTTCCCCGGGTCGAACACTGAAGCTTTCTTT
cdr3_aa: CAISEIFPGSNTEAFF

cdr3_length: 16
j_call: TRBJ1-1
clone_size: many
d_call: .
v_call: TRBV7-2
cdr3_nt: TGTGCCAGCAGCTCCCAACGGATCTTTATTAGCGCTGAAGCTTTCTTT
cdr3_aa: CASSSQRIFISAEAFF